This T cell receptor (beta chain) derives from a study of human T cells and chemical hapten exposure. Study details: Minor volume differences among pooled libraries chiefly drove per-sample TCR yield variation.

J lost 4 bases, V lost 3 bases, and 10 bases had no gene match. The CDR3 has 16 amino acids. The germline CDR1 and CDR2 sequences are MDHEN and SYDVKM. Individual cDNA molecules (in the library) carried attached unique molecular identifiers. TCRdb re-analysed the RACE reads in MiXCR, keeping a single row per CDR3 protein. Of under 95,000 distinct CDR3 sequences listed, about 8.6% were seen once; the top ten hold 2.5% to 3%. Time point specified: healthy volunteer bleed at 2 weeks. Whole blood, unfractionated, served as the material for total RNA extraction. The gene calls are TRBV28 and TRBJ2-3, with 7 bases that match TRBD2. The sequencing sample was made of whole blood. This receptor was obtained from a female donor in good health. Some clones in this sample may be carry-over from other donors' samples. This CDR3 reads CASSFSSAGAADTQYF. The DNA for the CDR3 is TGTGCCAGCAGTTTCAGTAGTGCGGGAGCCGCAGATACGCAGTATTTT. Drawing the rest from reference TRBV28 and TRBJ2-3, the complete variable domain is DVKVTQSSRYLVKRTGEKVFLECVQDMDHENMFWYRQDPGLGLRLIYFSYDVKMKEKGDIPEGYSVSREKKERFSLILESASTNQTSMYLCASSFSSAGAADTQYFGPGTRLTVL.